This is a list of T cell receptor beta chains from one sample in a study of shared clonotypes between healthy human individuals. Using immunoSEQ multiplex PCR, the repertoire was profiled, and TCRdb retains in-frame clones only, with some absent. The table records more than 150,000 clones, just under 95% of them present only once. Sequences were obtained from naive CD4+ T cells sorted from blood. The receptors originated from a woman aged 25 to 39 in good health. CDR3s include the opening cysteine and the closing phenylalanine or tryptophan. Each record gives: D gene, clone size, V gene, J gene, CDR3 protein, CDR3 DNA. D genes are given only for firm matches. Size tells how often a clone was seen (once, few, many) or the class of an expanded clone, and some rows leave it out.

d_call: -
clone_size: -
v_call: TRBV29-1
j_call: TRBJ2-1
cdr3_aa: CSVGLVSYNEQFF
cdr3_nt: TGCAGCGTTGGGTTAGTATCCTACAATGAGCAGTTCTTC

d_call: TRBD1
clone_size: -
v_call: TRBV9
j_call: TRBJ2-5
cdr3_aa: CASSKRGQGAGETQYF
cdr3_nt: TGTGCCAGCAGCAAAAGGGGACAGGGGGCCGGGGAGACCCAGTACTTC

d_call: -
clone_size: -
v_call: TRBV27
j_call: TRBJ1-1
cdr3_aa: CASSTPTGEAFF
cdr3_nt: TGTGCCAGCAGTACACCGACAGGTGAAGCTTTCTTT

d_call: -
clone_size: once
v_call: TRBV28
j_call: TRBJ2-7
cdr3_aa: CASSFIPSSYEQYF
cdr3_nt: TGTGCCAGCAGTTTTATCCCGAGCTCCTACGAGCAGTACTTC

d_call: TRBD1
clone_size: -
v_call: TRBV5-1
j_call: TRBJ1-3
cdr3_aa: CASSLVVTGGIGNTIYF
cdr3_nt: TGCGCCAGCAGCTTGGTGGTGACAGGGGGCATCGGAAACACCATATATTTT

d_call: -
clone_size: -
v_call: TRBV18
j_call: TRBJ2-7
cdr3_aa: CASSPPAGAYEQYF
cdr3_nt: TGTGCCAGCTCACCACCGGCTGGGGCCTACGAGCAGTACTTC

d_call: TRBD2
clone_size: -
v_call: TRBV7-3
j_call: TRBJ2-3
cdr3_aa: CASSLGAAGEGTQYF
cdr3_nt: TGTGCCAGCAGCTTAGGGGCAGCGGGAGAGGGTACGCAGTATTTT

d_call: -
clone_size: -
v_call: TRBV19
j_call: TRBJ2-6
cdr3_aa: CASSTGAGANVLTF
cdr3_nt: TGTGCCAGTAGTACAGGGGCTGGGGCCAACGTCCTGACTTTC

d_call: TRBD1
clone_size: -
v_call: TRBV19
j_call: TRBJ1-1
cdr3_aa: CASSRTGLNTEAFF
cdr3_nt: TGTGCCAGTAGTAGGACAGGACTGAACACTGAAGCTTTCTTT

d_call: TRBD2
clone_size: -
v_call: TRBV28
j_call: TRBJ2-7
cdr3_aa: CASSPTSGSREQYF
cdr3_nt: TGTGCCAGCAGTCCGACTAGCGGGAGTCGCGAGCAGTACTTC

d_call: -
clone_size: -
v_call: TRBV28
j_call: TRBJ1-5
cdr3_aa: CASSFVTRNQPQHF
cdr3_nt: TGTGCCAGCAGTTTCGTTACGCGAAATCAGCCCCAGCATTTT

d_call: -
clone_size: -
v_call: TRBV7-5
j_call: TRBJ2-1
cdr3_aa: CASSHRQGTSYNEQFF
cdr3_nt: TGTGCCAGCAGCCACAGACAGGGGACGTCCTACAATGAGCAGTTCTTC

d_call: -
clone_size: -
v_call: TRBV7-2
j_call: TRBJ2-7
cdr3_aa: CASSLTPRGSNSYEQYF
cdr3_nt: TGTGCCAGCAGCTTAACCCCAAGGGGCTCCAACTCCTACGAGCAGTACTTC

d_call: -
clone_size: -
v_call: TRBV5-6
j_call: TRBJ1-1
cdr3_aa: CASSFPGSTEAFF
cdr3_nt: TGTGCCAGCAGCTTTCCAGGGAGCACTGAAGCTTTCTTT

d_call: TRBD1
clone_size: once
v_call: TRBV18
j_call: TRBJ2-7
cdr3_aa: CASSRDSSYEQYF
cdr3_nt: TGTGCCAGCTCACGGGACAGCTCCTACGAGCAGTACTTC

d_call: -
clone_size: -
v_call: TRBV6-4
j_call: TRBJ1-1
cdr3_aa: CASKSHRDTEAFF
cdr3_nt: TGTGCCAGCAAAAGTCACCGGGACACTGAAGCTTTCTTT

d_call: TRBD2
clone_size: -
v_call: TRBV4-1
j_call: TRBJ2-3
cdr3_aa: CASSQAGLVADTQYF
cdr3_nt: TGCGCCAGCAGCCAAGCCGGACTAGTCGCAGATACGCAGTATTTT

d_call: TRBD1
clone_size: -
v_call: TRBV5-4
j_call: TRBJ2-7
cdr3_aa: CASSWGQGITYEQYF
cdr3_nt: TGTGCCAGCAGCTGGGGACAGGGCATTACCTACGAGCAGTACTTC

d_call: -
clone_size: once
v_call: TRBV19
j_call: TRBJ1-3
cdr3_aa: CASSIWASSGNTIYF
cdr3_nt: TGTGCCAGTAGTATCTGGGCGAGCTCTGGAAACACCATATATTTT

d_call: TRBD1
clone_size: -
v_call: TRBV7-8
j_call: TRBJ2-7
cdr3_aa: CASSAPDRRSYEQYF
cdr3_nt: TGTGCCAGCAGCGCCCCGGACAGGAGATCCTACGAGCAGTACTTC

d_call: -
clone_size: few
v_call: TRBV9
j_call: TRBJ2-7
cdr3_aa: CASSVVTSPLSYEQYF
cdr3_nt: TGTGCCAGCAGCGTAGTGACTAGTCCTCTCTCCTACGAGCAGTACTTC

d_call: -
clone_size: -
v_call: TRBV4-2
j_call: TRBJ2-7
cdr3_aa: CASSLSQVSYEQYF
cdr3_nt: TGTGCCAGCAGCCTCTCACAGGTGTCCTACGAGCAGTACTTC

d_call: -
clone_size: -
v_call: TRBV6-1
j_call: TRBJ2-3
cdr3_aa: CASSEAGDLIPTDTQYF
cdr3_nt: TGTGCCAGCAGTGAGGCAGGGGACCTAATACCCACAGATACGCAGTATTTT

d_call: -
clone_size: -
v_call: TRBV6-5
j_call: TRBJ1-4
cdr3_aa: CASRTSGMVLEKLFF
cdr3_nt: TGTGCCAGCAGAACCTCAGGGATGGTTCTTGAAAAACTGTTTTTT

d_call: -
clone_size: -
v_call: TRBV18
j_call: TRBJ2-7
cdr3_aa: CASSPRNDYEQYF
cdr3_nt: TGTGCCAGCTCACCACGTAACGACTACGAGCAGTACTTC

d_call: TRBD1
clone_size: -
v_call: TRBV27
j_call: TRBJ1-1
cdr3_aa: CASSPGTGRNTEAFF
cdr3_nt: TGTGCCAGCAGCCCCGGGACAGGGAGGAACACTGAAGCTTTCTTT

d_call: -
clone_size: -
v_call: TRBV28
j_call: TRBJ2-1
cdr3_aa: CASSPLAKGYNEQFF
cdr3_nt: TGTGCCAGCAGTCCGCTAGCGAAGGGTTACAATGAGCAGTTCTTC

d_call: -
clone_size: -
v_call: TRBV10-3
j_call: TRBJ2-3
cdr3_aa: CAITGTSTDTQYF
cdr3_nt: TGTGCCATCACCGGGACTAGCACAGATACGCAGTATTTT

d_call: -
clone_size: -
v_call: TRBV30
j_call: TRBJ1-2
cdr3_aa: CAWTSAAQGYTF
cdr3_nt: TGTGCCTGGACTTCCGCGGCGCAGGGCTACACCTTC

d_call: -
clone_size: -
v_call: TRBV29-1
j_call: TRBJ2-5
cdr3_aa: CSVLRVGEETQYF
cdr3_nt: TGCAGCGTTCTTCGGGTAGGAGAAGAGACCCAGTACTTC

d_call: TRBD2
clone_size: -
v_call: TRBV5-8
j_call: TRBJ2-1
cdr3_aa: CASSLDGRARNEQFF
cdr3_nt: TGTGCCAGCAGCTTGGACGGGAGGGCACGAAATGAGCAGTTCTTC

d_call: -
clone_size: -
v_call: TRBV10-2
j_call: TRBJ1-5
cdr3_aa: CASSWTDQDQPQHF
cdr3_nt: TGCGCCAGCAGTTGGACAGATCAGGATCAGCCCCAGCATTTT

d_call: TRBD2
clone_size: -
v_call: TRBV5-1
j_call: TRBJ2-6
cdr3_aa: CASSLAPGGAGANVLTF
cdr3_nt: TGCGCCAGCAGCTTGGCTCCGGGAGGCGCGGGGGCCAACGTCCTGACTTTC

d_call: -
clone_size: -
v_call: TRBV7-2
j_call: TRBJ1-4
cdr3_aa: CASSFTRGSGEKLFF
cdr3_nt: TGTGCCAGCAGCTTTACCAGGGGTTCAGGTGAAAAACTGTTTTTT

d_call: -
clone_size: -
v_call: TRBV30
j_call: TRBJ1-5
cdr3_aa: CPQKPGTPGQPQHF
cdr3_nt: TGTCCCCAGAAACCAGGGACCCCAGGTCAGCCCCAGCATTTT

d_call: TRBD1
clone_size: -
v_call: TRBV28
j_call: TRBJ2-4
cdr3_aa: CASSFLGQEGANIQYF
cdr3_nt: TGTGCCAGCAGTTTCCTCGGACAGGAAGGGGCGAACATTCAGTACTTC

d_call: TRBD2
clone_size: -
v_call: TRBV27
j_call: TRBJ2-7
cdr3_aa: CASRGLAGSYEQYF
cdr3_nt: TGTGCCAGCAGGGGACTAGCGGGATCTTACGAGCAGTACTTC

d_call: -
clone_size: -
v_call: TRBV5-4
j_call: TRBJ2-2
cdr3_aa: CASSRQNTGELFF
cdr3_nt: TGTGCCAGCAGCCGACAGAACACCGGGGAGCTGTTTTTT

d_call: -
clone_size: -
v_call: TRBV27
j_call: TRBJ2-6
cdr3_aa: CASRPTGYGANVLTF
cdr3_nt: TGTGCCAGCAGGCCAACAGGGTATGGGGCCAACGTCCTGACTTTC

d_call: TRBD1
clone_size: -
v_call: TRBV11-2
j_call: TRBJ1-2
cdr3_aa: CASSLAGDRGHGYTF
cdr3_nt: TGTGCCAGCAGCTTAGCCGGGGACAGGGGACATGGCTACACCTTC

d_call: -
clone_size: -
v_call: TRBV5-1
j_call: TRBJ1-1
cdr3_aa: CASSLEPGADTEAFF
cdr3_nt: TGCGCCAGCAGCTTGGAGCCAGGGGCGGACACTGAAGCTTTCTTT

d_call: TRBD1
clone_size: -
v_call: TRBV18
j_call: TRBJ2-5
cdr3_aa: CASSPTRDRGLEETQYF
cdr3_nt: TGTGCCAGCTCACCGACCCGGGACAGGGGGCTGGAGGAGACCCAGTACTTC

d_call: -
clone_size: -
v_call: TRBV5-1
j_call: TRBJ1-2
cdr3_aa: CASSPQGDYGYTF
cdr3_nt: TGCGCCAGCAGCCCCCAAGGGGACTATGGCTACACCTTC

d_call: TRBD2
clone_size: -
v_call: TRBV6-1
j_call: TRBJ2-1
cdr3_aa: CASSVGGGSVSYNEQFF
cdr3_nt: TGTGCCAGCAGTGTAGGAGGCGGGAGTGTCTCCTACAATGAGCAGTTCTTC

d_call: -
clone_size: once
v_call: TRBV19
j_call: TRBJ2-1
cdr3_aa: CASSIDRTTSSYNEQFF
cdr3_nt: TGTGCCAGTAGTATAGATAGGACGACAAGCTCCTACAATGAGCAGTTCTTC

d_call: -
clone_size: -
v_call: TRBV7-2
j_call: TRBJ2-5
cdr3_aa: CASSSDRLGQYF
cdr3_nt: TGCGCCAGCAGCTCCGATCGTCTTGGACAGTACTTC